Following are 5 T cell receptor beta chains from one sample sequenced in a study of shared clonotypes between healthy human individuals. The naive CD8 population came from CD45RO-negative cells selected for CCR7, without terminally differentiated effector memory CD45RA+ cells. Repertoires were generated with immunoSEQ multiplex PCR, while TCRdb's copy carries only in-frame clones and drops some. The data contain about 2.1 million clones, 85% to 95% of them singletons. The sequenced sample consisted of naive CD8+ T cells from PBMCs. The receptors come from a man younger than 35 in good health. Some clones in this sample may be carry-over from other donors' samples.

The chain combines TRBV27 with TRBJ2-2, with D perhaps assigned TRBD1 or TRBD2 (5 bases each). Germline-derived CDR1 and CDR2 are MNHEY and SMNVEV (reference sequence). This CDR3 is 17 amino acids long. The V end was cut by 0 bases, the J end by 4 bases, with 15 bases between. This chain's CDR3 is CASSLSGVWQITGELFF. The CDR3 DNA reads as TGTGCCAGCAGTTTATCGGGGGTCTGGCAGATCACCGGGGAGCTGTTTTTT.

Concerning this clone itself: Other DNA sequences in the sample encode the same CDR3. The chain carries TRBV19 and TRBJ2-7; TRBD2 is a possible D gene (6 bases). There are 13 residues in the CDR3. Trimming removed 5 bases at V and 2 bases at J, with 10 bases between. Germline lookup yields CDR1 LNHDA and CDR2 SQIVND (reference sequence). The CDR3, as DNA: TGTGCCAGTAGTCCGGGACTGACCTACGAGCAGTACTTC. This gives the protein CASSPGLTYEQYF.

The V gene is TRBV7-9, the J gene TRBJ2-3, with D possibly TRBD2 on 5 matching bases. This CDR3 comprises 17 residues. Germline V lookup: CDR1 SEHNR, CDR2 FQNEAQ (reference sequence). V dropped 4 bases and J dropped 4 bases, with 21 bases sitting between them. The CDR3 protein is CASSSGPIGELPDTQYF. The CDR3 DNA is TGTGCCAGCAGCTCCGGACCGATTGGGGAGCTACCAGATACGCAGTATTTT.

The V call is TRBV2, the J call TRBJ2-5, with TRBD1 as a possible D gene (6 bases). CDR3 length: 15 residues. Per germline, CDR1 SNHLY and CDR2 FYNNEI. Deletions cut 2 bases from V and 5 bases from J, with 15 bases between. CDR3 region: CASSELWTEGETQYF. As DNA, the CDR3 is TGTGCCAGCAGTGAACTCTGGACAGAGGGGGAGACCCAGTACTTC.

Only one count was recorded for this clone. V and J are TRBV15 and TRBJ1-3; D gene ambiguous. The CDR3 is 18 amino acids. The germline V gene encodes CDR1 LNHNV and CDR2 YYDKDF (reference sequence). V dropped 0 bases and J dropped 0 bases, with 15 bases sitting between them. CDR3 nucleotide sequence: TGTGCCACCAGCAGAGATTCGGACGGCCCGAGCTCTGGAAACACCATATATTTT. This sequence encodes CATSRDSDGPSSGNTIYF.